The 27 T cell receptor beta chains listed next were all sequenced from one sample in a study of blood T cell repertoires in COVID-19. Sequenced by immunoSEQ multiplex PCR; TCRdb stores in-frame clones only, minus some. The sample includes 200,000 to 300,000 clones, approximately 82% of them seen just once. The sample consisted of peripheral blood. The receptor set was obtained from a middle-aged man who had recovered from COVID-19.

The gene calls are TRBV6-4 and TRBJ2-1; 9 positions agree with TRBD1. V trimming: 6 bases; J trimming: 8 bases; junction bases outside the gene matches: 11. Germline CDR1 is MRHNA and CDR2 is SNTAGT. The CDR3 covers 15 residues. CDR3 in DNA: TGTGCCAGCAGCCAGACAGGGGGGGGTAACGATGAGCAGTTCTTC. Translating it yields CASSQTGGGNDEQFF.

The chain carries TRBV9 and TRBJ2-5; no clear D gene. CDR1 and CDR2 (germline): SGDLS, YYNGEE. V was shortened by 3 bases and J by 4 bases, with 19 bases between the two germline ends. The CDR3 spans 16 residues. CDR3 protein: CASSAGSKSGGETQYF. CDR3 DNA: TGTGCCAGCAGCGCTGGGTCAAAGTCGGGTGGAGAGACCCAGTACTTC. Full variable domain (missing parts from reference TRBV9 and TRBJ2-5): DSGVTQTPKHLITATGQRVTLRCSPRSGDLSVYWYQQSLDQGLQFLIQYYNGEERAKGNILERFSAQQFPDLHSELNLSSLELGDSALYFCASSAGSKSGGETQYFGPGTRLLVL.

The rearrangement links TRBV6-4 to TRBJ2-5; TRBD1 aligns across 12 bases. The J segment lost 3 bases and the V segment lost 0 bases, leaving 8 bases of the junction unmatched. The V gene's germline CDR1 is MRHNA and CDR2 SNTAGT. The CDR3 is 18 amino acids. DNA for the CDR3: TGTGCCAGCAGTGACTCGAGGGACAGGGGGCTTCTCAAAGAGACCCAGTACTTC. Its translation is CASSDSRDRGLLKETQYF.

The chain joins TRBV27 to TRBJ1-1, with D tentatively TRBD1 (5 bases). V was trimmed by 6 bases and J by 3 bases, leaving 17 bases between them. The CDR3 covers 15 residues. CDR1 and CDR2 (germline): MNHEY, SMNVEV (reference sequence). CDR3 loop: CASRPVDSRDTEAFF. The DNA for the CDR3 is TGTGCCAGCAGGCCAGTCGACAGTAGGGACACTGAAGCTTTCTTT.

A single count supports this clone. The gene calls are TRBV19 and TRBJ2-1; the match to TRBD2 covers 7 bases. V was pared by 0 bases and J by 11 bases, with 4 bases of the junction left unmatched. The CDR3 runs to 13 residues. Germline-derived CDR1 and CDR2 are LNHDA and SQIVND (reference sequence). CDR3: CASSIEPAGQQFF. CDR3 sequence (DNA): TGTGCCAGTAGTATAGAACCAGCGGGGCAGCAGTTCTTC.

This chain connects TRBV19 to TRBJ2-2; 9 bases map to TRBD2. The junction had 8 bases not matched to a gene; V was cut back by 3 bases and J by 3 bases. Germline V gene sequence: CDR1 LNHDA, CDR2 SQIVND (reference sequence). This CDR3 has 17 amino acids. CDR3 coding DNA: TGTGCCAGTAGTATGGGTTGGCGGGGGGGCTACACCGGGGAGCTGTTTTTT. Translation: CASSMGWRGGYTGELFF.

The J gene is TRBJ1-1, the V gene TRBV6-2 or TRBV6-3, with a weak D call TRBD1 (5 bases). Germline V lookup: CDR1 MNHEY, CDR2 SVGEGT. V lost 0 bases and J lost 0, with 11 bases in between. The CDR3 is made up of 16 amino acids. CDR3: CASSYSPHRLNTEAFF. As DNA, the CDR3 is TGTGCCAGCAGTTACTCTCCCCACAGGTTGAACACTGAAGCTTTCTTT.

The gene calls are TRBV9 and TRBJ1-2; perhaps TRBD1 as D (6 bases). V was trimmed by 5 bases and J by 9 bases, leaving 17 bases between them. This CDR3 has 13 residues. The V gene's germline CDR1 is SGDLS and CDR2 YYNGEE. The CDR3 protein is CASSAGDGESYTF. CDR3 in DNA: TGTGCCAGCAGTGCAGGGGACGGCGAGAGCTACACCTTC.

The chain couples TRBV14 to TRBJ2-7; 7 bases are a match to TRBD1. The CDR3 consists of 14 residues. V shed 4 bases and J 10 bases; nucleotides not matched to a gene: 13. Per the germline V gene, CDR1 is SGHDN and CDR2 is FVKESK. The CDR3 coding sequence is TGTGCCAGCAGCCGCACGGGACAGACCCTCCCTCAGTACTTC. Amino acids: CASSRTGQTLPQYF.

This chain connects TRBV6-4 to TRBJ1-6; 9 nucleotides align to TRBD1. Germline trimming cut 11 bases from V and 9 bases from J; bases unmatched to any gene: 8. Germline CDR1 and CDR2: MRHNA and SNTAGT. The CDR3 is made up of 13 amino acids. Here the CDR3 DNA reads TGTGCCCCGTCCCGGGACAGGGTTTCACCCCTCCACTTT. Translated, it gives CAPSRDRVSPLHF.

In nucleotides, the CDR3 is TGCGCCAGCAGCTTTCAGGGATCGGGCGCAGATACGCAGTATTTT. It translates to CASSFQGSGADTQYF. The genes are TRBV5-1 and TRBJ2-3; a possible D gene is TRBD1 (5 bases). This CDR3 is built from 15 residues. Trimming cost V 2 bases and J 4 bases, with 14 bases left between them. In germline, CDR1 is SGHRS, CDR2 YFSETQ.

V and J are TRBV4-1 and TRBJ2-3, with 12 positions matching TRBD2. The CDR3 is 16 residues long. Germline CDR1 and CDR2: MGHRA and YSYEKL. The junction had 7 bases not matched to a gene; V was cut back by 5 bases and J by 4 bases. The CDR3 loop reads CASSTASGRASDTQYF. DNA of the CDR3: TGCGCCAGCAGCACGGCTAGCGGGAGGGCCTCAGATACGCAGTATTTT.

The J gene is TRBJ2-2, the V gene TRBV4-3; no clear D gene. The CDR3 extends over 17 amino acids. Trimming took 1 base from V and 4 from J, leaving 16 bases between them. The germline V gene encodes CDR1 LGHNA and CDR2 YSLEER. The CDR3 here is CASSQGSSGLFTGELFF. The DNA for the CDR3 is TGCGCCAGCAGCCAAGGGTCATCTGGCCTCTTCACCGGGGAGCTGTTTTTT.

This clone was counted a single time. V usage is TRBV7-2 and J usage is TRBJ2-7; the D is unclear. V gave up 1 base and J gave up 4 bases, with 8 bases separating them. In germline, CDR1 is SGHTA, CDR2 FQGNSA. The CDR3 covers 13 residues. CDR3 loop: CASSLVPRYEQYF. DNA for the CDR3: TGTGCCAGCAGCTTAGTTCCCAGATACGAGCAGTACTTC.

This sequence joins TRBV10-3 and TRBJ2-2; 9 bases match TRBD2. Germline V gives CDR1 ENHRY, CDR2 SYGVKD. V shed 6 bases, J shed 2 bases, and the junction held 7 bases outside the gene matches. The CDR3 consists of 16 residues. The CDR3 DNA follows: TGTGCCATCAGGGATAGCGGGAGTGTAAACACCGGGGAGCTGTTTTTT. This gives the protein CAIRDSGSVNTGELFF.

The J gene is TRBJ2-1, the V gene TRBV30; 7 nucleotides match TRBD2. The CDR3 has 16 amino acids. Germline loops: CDR1 GTSNPN, CDR2 SVGIG (reference sequence). V shed 1 base, J shed 8 bases, and the junction held 14 bases outside the gene matches. The CDR3 sequence: CAWSAGGGRPSDEQFF. The CDR3 DNA follows: TGTGCCTGGAGTGCTGGTGGCGGGAGACCTTCTGATGAGCAGTTCTTC.

This clone was observed a single time. The CDR3 DNA follows: TGTGCCAGCAGCTTCGGGACTAGCGGGACCCAGTACTTC. It yields the protein CASSFGTSGTQYF. The chain carries TRBV7-2 and TRBJ2-5; 11 positions match TRBD2. Germline CDR1 reads SGHTA; CDR2 reads FQGNSA. V lost 3 bases and J lost 7; bases outside the gene matches: 1. The CDR3 consists of 13 residues.

The J gene is TRBJ2-1, the V gene TRBV30; 13 bases map to TRBD2. Per the germline V gene, CDR1 is GTSNPN and CDR2 is SVGIG (reference sequence). The ends lost 1 base at V and 13 bases at J; junction bases unmatched: 7. This CDR3 spans 14 amino acids. The CDR3 sequence: CAWSAGLAGELQFF. CDR3 nucleotide sequence: TGTGCCTGGAGTGCTGGACTAGCGGGAGAGCTTCAGTTCTTC.

This clone is labeled medium-sized. The chain joins TRBV5-4 to TRBJ1-2; no reliable D call. The germline CDR1 and CDR2 sequences are SGHNT and YYREEE (reference sequence). CDR3 size: 15 residues. With 3 bases removed from V and 6 bases from J, the gap between germline ends came to 18 bases. CDR3 in amino acids: CASSSRREGSHGYTF. The DNA of the CDR3 is TGTGCCAGCAGCTCTCGGAGGGAGGGATCCCATGGCTACACCTTC.

This chain uses TRBV19 with TRBJ2-2; 12 nucleotides agree with TRBD1. CDR1 is LNHDA, CDR2 SQIVND, per germline (reference sequence). The V segment lost 3 bases and the J segment 6 bases; nucleotides outside the gene matches: 5. The CDR3 is 16 amino acids. The CDR3 DNA reads as TGTGCCAGTAGTATCATGGGACAGGGGGCCTCCGGGGAGCTGTTTTTT. It encodes CASSIMGQGASGELFF.

This clone was counted only a few times. This chain uses TRBV5-4 with TRBJ1-3; maybe TRBD1 (5 bases). The CDR3 is 15 amino acids. V was trimmed by 1 base and J by 3 bases, leaving 11 bases between them. CDR1 SGHNT and CDR2 YYREEE come from the germline V gene (reference sequence). The CDR3 nucleotides are TGTGCCAGCAGCTTGATGGGGCGTAGTGGAAACACCATATATTTT. As protein: CASSLMGRSGNTIYF.

This clone was counted only a few times. The chain employs TRBV6-2 or TRBV6-3 and TRBJ2-7; D remains ambiguous. From germline, CDR1 is MNHEY and CDR2 SVGEGT. The CDR3 spans 14 residues. The V end was cut by 0 bases, the J end by 6 bases, with 12 bases between. The CDR3 loop reads CASSYSFPSGEQYF. CDR3 bases: TGTGCCAGCAGTTACTCGTTCCCCTCGGGCGAGCAGTACTTC.

The chain is built from TRBV6-2 or TRBV6-3 and TRBJ1-5; D remains ambiguous. V dropped 2 bases and J dropped 2 bases, with 7 bases sitting between them. Germline CDR1 MNHEY, CDR2 SVGEGT. The CDR3 is 14 residues long. For the CDR3, the DNA is TGTGCCAGCAGTTACCTCCGGGGCAATCAGCCCCAGCATTTT. Protein sequence: CASSYLRGNQPQHF.

The chain links TRBV25-1 to TRBJ2-5, with 7 bases identical to TRBD1. This CDR3 contains 13 residues. Germline V gene lookup returns CDR1 MGHDK and CDR2 SYGVNS. V lost 6 bases and J lost 5; bases outside the gene matches: 6. CDR3 amino acids: CASSAGTVETQYF. The CDR3, as DNA: TGTGCCAGCAGCGCCGGGACAGTTGAGACCCAGTACTTC.

The V call is TRBV5-1, the J call TRBJ1-3; TRBD1 might be the D (6 bases). This CDR3 comprises 15 residues. The V gene lost 3 bases and the J gene lost 2 bases, with 12 bases spanning the gap. CDR1 and CDR2 (germline): SGHRS, YFSETQ. CDR3 amino acids: CASSSITGTGNTIYF. The CDR3 nucleotides read TGCGCCAGCAGCTCTATTACAGGGACTGGAAACACCATATATTTT.

This clone occurred once. The J gene is TRBJ1-1, the V gene TRBV23-1; 7 bases fit TRBD1. TRBV23-1 is flagged as an ORF with uncertain function. V was pared by 4 bases and J by 0 bases, with 11 bases of the junction left unmatched. This CDR3 region has 17 residues. The CDR3 here is CASSRRTGPPMNTEAFF. The CDR3 DNA follows: TGCGCCAGCAGTCGACGGACAGGACCACCCATGAACACTGAAGCTTTCTTT.

The chain recombines TRBV3-1 (or the pseudogene TRBV3-2) with TRBJ2-1, with D maybe TRBD2 (7 bases). The germline V gene has CDR1 LGHDT and CDR2 YNNKEL (reference sequence). V shed 9 bases and J shed 8 bases, with 11 bases lying between them. This CDR3 spans 11 amino acids. CDR3 region: CARGGRDEQFF. The CDR3 DNA is TGTGCCAGGGGGGGGCGGGATGAGCAGTTCTTC.